This T cell receptor beta chain was obtained from a study of T cell responses to AZD1222 COVID-19 vaccine. Study overall: Some second doses came at about 4 weeks and others at about 12 weeks; these were pooled.

Study results and caveats: Baseline antibody screening turned up just six seropositive AZD1222 recipients. The donor group comprised mostly white British people and more females; the analysis possibly underestimated clonal diversity.

Trimming removed 0 bases from V and 4 bases from J; junction bases left unmatched: 9. Germline V gene sequence: CDR1 SGHRS, CDR2 YFSETQ. The CDR3 covers 18 residues. The assay was immunoSEQ multiplex PCR, and TCRdb's table has in-frame clones only and misses some. The sample has tens of thousands of clones, around 92% seen once. Worth noting for this clone: Its antigen remains unknown.

The TCR sequence derives from an adult in good health. This specimen was peripheral blood, taken on day 0 of AZD1222 vaccination. V usage is TRBV5-1 and J usage is TRBJ2-2, with 10 bases fitting TRBD2. The CDR3 nucleotides are TGCGCCAGCAGCTTGGCCGGGTTAGCGGGAGGTTTCACCGGGGAGCTGTTTTTT. Protein: CASSLAGLAGGFTGELFF.